The source of this T cell receptor beta chain is a study of beta chain features in type 1 diabetes. A remark on this clone: Its antigen is not known.

The study, taken as a whole, reports: Moderate but significant shortening of TCRB CDR3s was recorded in all four CD4+ subsets from Type 1 diabetes patients.

CDR1 and CDR2 from the germline V gene are MDHEN and SYDVKM. V trimming: 3 bases; J trimming: 7 bases; junction bases outside the gene matches: 9. The CDR3 has 15 amino acids. The authors reverse transcribed all of the isolated RNA, so sequencing captured expressed TCRB transcripts. Sequenced by immunoSEQ multiplex PCR; TCRdb stores in-frame clones only, minus some. The table lists hundreds of thousands of clones, 17% of them singletons. V gene TRBV28 combines with J gene TRBJ2-5; 9 bases align to TRBD1. The TCR comes from a woman aged 18-29 years in good health. The specimen sequenced was naive CD4+ T cells from blood. As DNA, the CDR3 is TGTGCCAGCAGTTTTACAGGGGGCGGCTTGGGGACCCAGTACTTC. Translation gives CASSFTGGGLGTQYF.